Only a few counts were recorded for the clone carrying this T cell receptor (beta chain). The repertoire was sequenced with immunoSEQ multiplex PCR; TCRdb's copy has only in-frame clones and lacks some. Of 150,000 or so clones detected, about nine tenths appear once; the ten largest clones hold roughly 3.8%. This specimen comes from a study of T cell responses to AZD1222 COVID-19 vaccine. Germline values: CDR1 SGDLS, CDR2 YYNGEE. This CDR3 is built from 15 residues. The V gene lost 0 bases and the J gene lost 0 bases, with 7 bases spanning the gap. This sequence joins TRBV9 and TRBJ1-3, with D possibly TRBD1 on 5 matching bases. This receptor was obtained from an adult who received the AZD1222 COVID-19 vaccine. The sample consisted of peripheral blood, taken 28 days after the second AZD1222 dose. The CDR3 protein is CASSVEGFSGNTIYF. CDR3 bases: TGTGCCAGCAGCGTAGAGGGGTTCTCTGGAAACACCATATATTTT.